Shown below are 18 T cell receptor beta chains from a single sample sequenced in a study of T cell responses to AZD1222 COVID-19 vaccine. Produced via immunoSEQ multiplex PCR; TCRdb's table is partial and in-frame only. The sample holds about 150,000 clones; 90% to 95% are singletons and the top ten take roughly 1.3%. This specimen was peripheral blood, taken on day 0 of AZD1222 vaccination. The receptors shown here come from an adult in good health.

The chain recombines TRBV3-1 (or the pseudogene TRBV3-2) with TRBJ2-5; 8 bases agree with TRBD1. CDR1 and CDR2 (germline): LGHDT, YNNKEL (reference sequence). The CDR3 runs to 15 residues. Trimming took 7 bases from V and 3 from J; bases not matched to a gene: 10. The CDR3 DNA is TGTGCCAGCACCCGAGGAGGGACAGGAGAAGAGACCCAGTACTTC. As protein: CASTRGGTGEETQYF.

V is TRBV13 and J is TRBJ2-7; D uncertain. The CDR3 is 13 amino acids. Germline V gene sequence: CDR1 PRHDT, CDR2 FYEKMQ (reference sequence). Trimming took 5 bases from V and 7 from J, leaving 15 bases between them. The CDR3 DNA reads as TGTGCCAGCAGCATTCTAACGGTGGGGGAGCAGTACGTC. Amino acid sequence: CASSILTVGEQYV.

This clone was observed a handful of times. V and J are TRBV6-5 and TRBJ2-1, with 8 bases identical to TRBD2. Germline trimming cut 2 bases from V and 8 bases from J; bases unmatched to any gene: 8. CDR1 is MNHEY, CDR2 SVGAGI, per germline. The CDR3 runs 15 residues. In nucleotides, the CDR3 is TGTGCCAGCAGTTACAGAGGACCCGGGGGGGATGAGCAGTTCTTC. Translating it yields CASSYRGPGGDEQFF.

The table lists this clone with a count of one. As DNA, the CDR3 is TGTGCCAGCAGCCAATCGTATGGAGACGAGCAGTACGTC. It codes for CASSQSYGDEQYV. The chain is built from TRBV14 and TRBJ2-7; D is undetermined. The CDR3 runs 13 residues. The germline V and J ends were trimmed by 2 bases and 5 bases, with 10 bases remaining between them. Germline V gene lookup returns CDR1 SGHDN and CDR2 FVKESK.

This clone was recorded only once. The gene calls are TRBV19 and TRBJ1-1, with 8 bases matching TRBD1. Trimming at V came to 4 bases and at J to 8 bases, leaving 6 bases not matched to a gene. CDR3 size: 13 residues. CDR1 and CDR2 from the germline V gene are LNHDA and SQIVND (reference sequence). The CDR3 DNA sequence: TGTGCCAGTAGTACAGGGGGCGCTTGGGAAGCTTTCTTT. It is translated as CASSTGGAWEAFF.

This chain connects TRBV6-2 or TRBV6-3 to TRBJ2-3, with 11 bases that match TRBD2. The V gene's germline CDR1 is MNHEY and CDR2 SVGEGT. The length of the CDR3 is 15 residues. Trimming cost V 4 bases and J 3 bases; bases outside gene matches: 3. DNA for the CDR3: TGTGCCAGCAGTTGGGCTAGCGGGAGGACAGATACGCAGTATTTT. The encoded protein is CASSWASGRTDTQYF.

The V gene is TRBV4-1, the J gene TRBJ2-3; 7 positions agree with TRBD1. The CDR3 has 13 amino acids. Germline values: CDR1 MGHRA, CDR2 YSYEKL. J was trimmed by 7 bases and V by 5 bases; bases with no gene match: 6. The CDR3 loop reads CASSGTGANTQYF. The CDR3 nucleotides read TGCGCCAGCAGCGGTACAGGGGCAAATACGCAGTATTTT.

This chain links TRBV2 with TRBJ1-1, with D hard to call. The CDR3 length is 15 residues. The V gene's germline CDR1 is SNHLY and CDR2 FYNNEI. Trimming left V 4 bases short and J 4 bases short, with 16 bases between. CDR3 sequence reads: CASSVYGVKGTEAFF. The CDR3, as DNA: TGTGCCAGCAGTGTGTACGGGGTCAAGGGCACTGAAGCTTTCTTT.

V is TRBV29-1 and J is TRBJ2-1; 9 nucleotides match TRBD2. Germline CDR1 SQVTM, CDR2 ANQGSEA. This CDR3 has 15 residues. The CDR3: CTAAGGPYSYNEQFF. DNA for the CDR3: TGCACCGCAGCGGGAGGCCCTTACTCCTACAATGAGCAGTTCTTC.

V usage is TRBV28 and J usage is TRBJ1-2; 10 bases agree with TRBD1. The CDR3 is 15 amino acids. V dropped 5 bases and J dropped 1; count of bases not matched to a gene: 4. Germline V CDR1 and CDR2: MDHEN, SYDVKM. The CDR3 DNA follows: TGTGCCAGCAGTCGGACAGGGGGTGTTAACTATGGCTACACCTTC. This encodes CASSRTGGVNYGYTF.

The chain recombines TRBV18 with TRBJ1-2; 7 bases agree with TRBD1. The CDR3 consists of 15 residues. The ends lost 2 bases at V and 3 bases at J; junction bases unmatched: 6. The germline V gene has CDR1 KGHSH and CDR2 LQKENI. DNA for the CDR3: TGTGCCAGCTCACCAGACTCCGGGACAGACTATGGCTACACCTTC. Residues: CASSPDSGTDYGYTF. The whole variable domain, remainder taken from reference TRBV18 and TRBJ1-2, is NAGVMQNPRHLVRRRGQEARLRCSPMKGHSHVYWYRQLPEEGLKFMVYLQKENIIDESGMPKERFSAEFPKEGPSILRIQQVVRGDSAAYFCASSPDSGTDYGYTFGSGTRLTVV.

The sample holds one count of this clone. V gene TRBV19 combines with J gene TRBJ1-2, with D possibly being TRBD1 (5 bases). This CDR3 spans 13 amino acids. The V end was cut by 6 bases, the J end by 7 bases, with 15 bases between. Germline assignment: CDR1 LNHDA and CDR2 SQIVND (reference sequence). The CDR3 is CASSDGGARGYTF. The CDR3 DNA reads TGTGCCAGTAGCGACGGCGGGGCACGTGGCTACACCTTC.

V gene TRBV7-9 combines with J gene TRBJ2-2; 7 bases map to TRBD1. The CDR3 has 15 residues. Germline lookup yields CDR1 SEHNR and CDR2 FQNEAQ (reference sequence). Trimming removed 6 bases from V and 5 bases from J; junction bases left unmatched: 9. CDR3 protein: CASREGTDRTGELFF. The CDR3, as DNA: TGTGCCAGCAGGGAAGGGACAGACAGAACCGGGGAGCTGTTTTTT.

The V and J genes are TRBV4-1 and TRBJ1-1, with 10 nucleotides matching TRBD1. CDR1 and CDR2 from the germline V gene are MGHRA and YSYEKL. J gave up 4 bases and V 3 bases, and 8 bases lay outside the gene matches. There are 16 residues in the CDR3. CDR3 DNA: TGCGCCAGCAGCCATCCGGGACAGGGGTTCGGCACTGAAGCTTTCTTT. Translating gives CASSHPGQGFGTEAFF.

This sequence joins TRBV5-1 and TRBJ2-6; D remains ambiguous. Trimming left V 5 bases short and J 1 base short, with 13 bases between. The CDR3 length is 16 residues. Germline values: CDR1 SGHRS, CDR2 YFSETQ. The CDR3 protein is CASSFTSGSGANVLTF. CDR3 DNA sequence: TGCGCCAGCAGTTTTACCTCAGGATCTGGGGCCAACGTCCTGACTTTC.

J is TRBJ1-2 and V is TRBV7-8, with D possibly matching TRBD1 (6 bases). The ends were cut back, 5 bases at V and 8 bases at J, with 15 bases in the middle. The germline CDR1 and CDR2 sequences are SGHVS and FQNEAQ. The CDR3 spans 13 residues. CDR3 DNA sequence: TGTGCCAGCAGCAACGACAGGTCGAGAGGCTACACCTTC. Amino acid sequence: CASSNDRSRGYTF.

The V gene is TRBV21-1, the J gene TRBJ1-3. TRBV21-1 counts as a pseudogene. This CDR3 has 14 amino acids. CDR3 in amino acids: CASGGMVFGNTIYF. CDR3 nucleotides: TGTGCCAGCGGCGGGATGGTGTTTGGAAACACCATATATTTT.

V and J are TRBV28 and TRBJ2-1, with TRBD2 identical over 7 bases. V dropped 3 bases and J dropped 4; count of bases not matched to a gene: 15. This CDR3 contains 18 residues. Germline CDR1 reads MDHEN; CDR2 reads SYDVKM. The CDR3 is CASSLLSRLALLYNEQFF. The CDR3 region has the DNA TGTGCCAGCAGTTTGCTCTCCAGACTAGCCCTATTATACAATGAGCAGTTCTTC. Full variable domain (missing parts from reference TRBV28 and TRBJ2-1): DVKVTQSSRYLVKRTGEKVFLECVQDMDHENMFWYRQDPGLGLRLIYFSYDVKMKEKGDIPEGYSVSREKKERFSLILESASTNQTSMYLCASSLLSRLALLYNEQFFGPGTRLTVL.